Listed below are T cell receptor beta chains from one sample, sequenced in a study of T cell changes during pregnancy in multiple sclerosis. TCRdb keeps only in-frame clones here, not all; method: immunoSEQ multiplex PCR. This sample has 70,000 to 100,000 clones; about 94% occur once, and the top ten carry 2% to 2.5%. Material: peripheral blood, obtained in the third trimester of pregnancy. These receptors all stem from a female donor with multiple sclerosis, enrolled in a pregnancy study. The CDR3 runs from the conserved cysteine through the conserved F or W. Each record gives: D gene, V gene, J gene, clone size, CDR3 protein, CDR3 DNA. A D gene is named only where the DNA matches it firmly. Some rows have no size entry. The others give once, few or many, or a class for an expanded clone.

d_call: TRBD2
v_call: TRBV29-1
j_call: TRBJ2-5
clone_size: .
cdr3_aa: CSGWTSGFTQYF
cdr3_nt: TGCAGCGGATGGACTAGCGGCTTTACCCAGTACTTC

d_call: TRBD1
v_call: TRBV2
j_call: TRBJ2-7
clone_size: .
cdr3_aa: CASSQTGGPGYEQYF
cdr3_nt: TGTGCCAGCAGCCAGACAGGGGGCCCTGGGTACGAGCAGTACTTC

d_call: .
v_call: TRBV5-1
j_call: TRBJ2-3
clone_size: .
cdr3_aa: CASSLGLLESTQYF
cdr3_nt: TGCGCCAGCAGCCTTGGACTACTGGAGTCTACGCAGTATTTT

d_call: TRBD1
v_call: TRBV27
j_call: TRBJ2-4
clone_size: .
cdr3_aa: CASSYLSTGAKNIQYF
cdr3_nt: TGTGCCAGCAGTTACCTATCGACAGGGGCCAAAAACATTCAGTACTTC

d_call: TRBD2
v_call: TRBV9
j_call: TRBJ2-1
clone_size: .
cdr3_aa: CASSEGLADNEQFF
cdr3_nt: TGTGCCAGCAGCGAGGGACTAGCAGACAATGAGCAGTTCTTC

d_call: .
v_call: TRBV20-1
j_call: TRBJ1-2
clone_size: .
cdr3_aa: CSARRVDGYTF
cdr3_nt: TGCAGTGCGCGACGGGTCGATGGCTACACCTTC

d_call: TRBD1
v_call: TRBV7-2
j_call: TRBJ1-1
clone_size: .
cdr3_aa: CASSTGVPNTEAFF
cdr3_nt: TGTGCCAGCAGTACAGGGGTGCCGAACACTGAAGCTTTCTTT

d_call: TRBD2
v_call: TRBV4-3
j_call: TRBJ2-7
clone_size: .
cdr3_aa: CASSQDWGSSGTYSSYEQYF
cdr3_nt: TGCGCCAGCAGCCAAGATTGGGGGTCTAGCGGGACGTATAGCTCCTACGAGCAGTACTTC

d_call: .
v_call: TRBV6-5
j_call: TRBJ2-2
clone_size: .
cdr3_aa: CASSMSSGGELFF
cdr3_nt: TGTGCCAGCAGTATGTCCTCCGGCGGGGAGCTGTTTTTT

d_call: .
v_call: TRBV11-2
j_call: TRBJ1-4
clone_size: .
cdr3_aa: CASSLRRTNEKLFF
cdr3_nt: TGTGCCAGCAGCTTAAGGAGGACTAATGAAAAACTGTTTTTT

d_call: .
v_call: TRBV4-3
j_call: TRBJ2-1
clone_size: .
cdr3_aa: CASSQGPFSRELYNEQFF
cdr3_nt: TGCGCCAGCAGCCAGGGACCTTTTTCGCGGGAACTCTACAATGAGCAGTTCTTC

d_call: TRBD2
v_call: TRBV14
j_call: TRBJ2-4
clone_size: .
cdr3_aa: CASSQDWGLAGAAKNIQYF
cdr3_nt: TGTGCCAGCAGCCAAGATTGGGGACTAGCGGGAGCTGCCAAAAACATTCAGTACTTC

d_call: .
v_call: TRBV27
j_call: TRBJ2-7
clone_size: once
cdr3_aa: CASSPPGSPKEQYF
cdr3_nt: TGTGCCAGCAGTCCCCCGGGATCCCCTAAAGAGCAGTACTTC

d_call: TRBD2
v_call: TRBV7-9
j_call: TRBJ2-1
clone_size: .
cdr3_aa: CASSQPYGGGREYNEQFF
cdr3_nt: TGTGCCAGCAGCCAACCGTATGGTGGCGGGAGGGAGTACAATGAGCAGTTCTTC

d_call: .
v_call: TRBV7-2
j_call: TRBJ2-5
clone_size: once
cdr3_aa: CASSFLLSGEETQYF
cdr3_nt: TGTGCCAGCAGCTTCTTACTGTCGGGGGAAGAGACCCAGTACTTC

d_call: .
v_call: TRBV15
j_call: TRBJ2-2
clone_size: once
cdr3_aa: CATSRGANTGELFF
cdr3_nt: TGTGCCACCAGTAGAGGCGCGAACACCGGGGAGCTGTTTTTT

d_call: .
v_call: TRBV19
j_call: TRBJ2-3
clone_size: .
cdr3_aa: CASQTRDKPDTQYF
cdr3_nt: TGTGCCAGCCAGACCCGGGACAAGCCAGATACGCAGTATTTT

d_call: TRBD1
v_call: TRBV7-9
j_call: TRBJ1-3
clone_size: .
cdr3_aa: CASSHGPTGENTIYF
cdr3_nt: TGTGCCAGCAGCCACGGACCGACAGGGGAAAACACCATATATTTT

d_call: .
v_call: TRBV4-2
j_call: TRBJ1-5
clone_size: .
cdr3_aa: CASSQDWAGGGSIYQPQHF
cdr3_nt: TGTGCCAGCAGCCAAGATTGGGCGGGCGGGGGCTCGATCTATCAGCCCCAGCATTTT

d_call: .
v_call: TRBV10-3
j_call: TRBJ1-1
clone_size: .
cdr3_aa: CAISVGQGRLSTEAFF
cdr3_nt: TGTGCCATCAGTGTTGGCCAGGGGCGCTTGAGCACTGAAGCTTTCTTT

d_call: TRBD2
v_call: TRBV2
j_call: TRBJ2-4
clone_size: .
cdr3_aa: CASRGPGLAGGIQYF
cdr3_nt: TGTGCCAGCAGGGGCCCGGGACTAGCGGGGGGGATTCAGTACTTC

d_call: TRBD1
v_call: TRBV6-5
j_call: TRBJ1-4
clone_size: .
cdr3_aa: CASSYSQGDNEKLFF
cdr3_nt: TGTGCCAGCAGTTATTCCCAGGGGGATAATGAAAAACTGTTTTTT